Presented here are 2 T cell receptor beta chains from one specimen sequenced in a study of blood T cells in healthy people across ages. For the second PCR, which ran for about 7 to 11 cycles, a sample-barcoded 5' primer and a J-beta primer mix were used. TCRdb independently ran MiXCR on the 5' RACE reads; one entry per CDR3 protein. Here the sample spans about 500,000 distinct CDR3 sequences, nearly 25% being singletons. The same specimen was also included in a second study, on T cells of mothers and their children.

Sequenced sample: blood. These receptors originate from a boy under 18 in good health.

The chain has TRBV20-1 and TRBJ2-5, with 7 bases fitting TRBD2. CDR1 and CDR2 (germline): DFQATT, SNEGSKA (reference sequence). The CDR3 length is 15 residues. The V segment lost 3 bases and the J segment 5 bases; nucleotides outside the gene matches: 12. CDR3 residues: CSASPGTTVGETQYF. CDR3 nucleotides: TGCAGTGCTAGCCCTGGGACTACCGTCGGGGAGACCCAGTACTTC.

This clonotype turned up a few times. This rearrangement joins TRBV27 to TRBJ1-5, with D tentatively TRBD1 (5 bases). V lost 3 bases and J 3 bases, leaving 12 bases between the germline ends. This CDR3 comprises 15 residues. Germline CDR1 MNHEY, CDR2 SMNVEV (reference sequence). CDR3 DNA sequence: TGTGCCAGCAGTTTCTACCGGGACTTCAATCAGCCCCAGCATTTT. Translation: CASSFYRDFNQPQHF.